These T cell receptor beta chains were read from a single sample in a study of OX40 agonist ivuxolimab in advanced cancers. Here immunoSEQ multiplex PCR was the method, and the copy in TCRdb shows in-frame clones only, minus some. The data hold about 100,000 clones, with about 96% observed a single time. The source material was CD4+ or CD8+ T cells sorted from blood, sampled in a trial of the OX40 agonist ivuxolimab. These receptors all come from an adult with an advanced solid tumor such as melanoma, head and neck, liver or kidney cancer. Both conserved end residues are part of each CDR3. D genes are given only for firm matches. The size field is filled for only some rows; it gives once, few, many or a size class.

d_gene,j_gene,abundance,v_gene,CDR3nt,CDR3aa
.,TRBJ2-7,.,TRBV7-9,TGTGCCAGCAGCCCGAGACAGGGACTCGAGCAGTACTTC,CASSPRQGLEQYF
.,TRBJ2-3,.,TRBV4-3,TGCGCCAGCAGCCAAGATGCGACACCACCTAGCACAGATACGCAGTATTTT,CASSQDATPPSTDTQYF
TRBD1,TRBJ1-2,.,TRBV19,TGTGCCAGTGAAGACAGGGTGGACTATGGCTACACCTTC,CASEDRVDYGYTF
TRBD2,TRBJ2-7,.,TRBV5-4,TGTGCCAGCAGCTTTTCGGGGGGGTACGAGCAGTACTTC,CASSFSGGYEQYF
.,TRBJ1-1,once,TRBV28,TGTGCCAGCAGTTTAGGCAGGGGCAGTGAAGCTTTCTTT,CASSLGRGSEAFF
.,TRBJ2-3,.,TRBV6-1,TGTGCCAGCGTAGGGGATTCTAGCACAGATACGCAGTATTTT,CASVGDSSTDTQYF
TRBD1,TRBJ2-1,.,TRBV7-9,TGTGCCAGCAGCGTTCCCGGGACAGGGTACAATGAGCAGTTCTTC,CASSVPGTGYNEQFF
TRBD2,TRBJ2-7,.,TRBV4-1,TGCGCCAGCAGCCAAAGCGGGAGGGCAGGAGAGCAGTACTTC,CASSQSGRAGEQYF
TRBD1,TRBJ1-2,.,TRBV28,TGTGCCAGCAGTGAAACAGGGGGCCATGGGGGCTACACCTTC,CASSETGGHGGYTF
TRBD2,TRBJ2-1,once,TRBV11-2,TGTGCCAGCAGCTCGACTAGCGGGGGATTCAATGAGCAGTTCTTC,CASSSTSGGFNEQFF
TRBD1,TRBJ1-2,once,TRBV6-5,TGTGCCAGCAGTTACGGGACAGGGTCCTATGGCTACACCTTC,CASSYGTGSYGYTF
TRBD1,TRBJ2-5,.,TRBV7-9,TGTGCCAGCAGCAATCCGGGACAGGGAGAGACCCAGTACTTC,CASSNPGQGETQYF
.,TRBJ1-3,.,TRBV7-9,TGTGCCAGCAGCCCGAAATCTGGAAACACCATATATTTT,CASSPKSGNTIYF
.,TRBJ1-1,.,TRBV27,TGTGCCAGCATCCTATCGACCGGTATGAACACTGAAGCTTTCTTT,CASILSTGMNTEAFF
TRBD1,TRBJ2-7,.,TRBV28,TGTGCCAGTGATTCTGGGACAGGAAATTCCGAGCAGTACTTC,CASDSGTGNSEQYF
TRBD1,TRBJ2-1,.,TRBV7-7,TGTGCCAGCAGCTTAGCAGGGGGCTCGGGTAATGAGCAGTTCTTC,CASSLAGGSGNEQFF
TRBD2,TRBJ2-1,.,TRBV5-1,TGCGCCAGCACCAAGGGACTAGCGGCCTACAATGAGCAGTTCTTC,CASTKGLAAYNEQFF
.,TRBJ2-5,.,TRBV9,TGTGCCAGCAGCGTATCTCCAGGCCAAGAGACCCAGTACTTC,CASSVSPGQETQYF
.,TRBJ1-1,.,TRBV6-5,TGTGCCAGCAGTTTGTTGGGCGGAGAGGCTTTCTTT,CASSLLGGEAFF
.,TRBJ2-7,.,TRBV11-2,TGTGCCAGCAGCTTAGGGGAAGGCTACGAGCAGTACTTC,CASSLGEGYEQYF
TRBD1,TRBJ2-1,.,TRBV19,TGTGCCAGTAGCATCGGGCAGGGGGCGCCCAATGAGCAGTTCTTC,CASSIGQGAPNEQFF
.,TRBJ2-1,few,TRBV29-1,TGCAGCGTTGTGGTGGCTATAGATGAGCAGTTCTTC,CSVVVAIDEQFF
.,TRBJ1-4,.,TRBV7-9,TGTGCCAGCAGCCTCCCCGCGGGCTCGGTCCTGTTTTTT,CASSLPAGSVLFF
.,TRBJ2-2,.,TRBV9,TGTGCCAGCAGCGTAGGAACCATCAACACCGGGGAGCTGTTTTTT,CASSVGTINTGELFF
TRBD1,TRBJ2-2,.,TRBV19,TGTGCCAGTAGCTGGACAGGGACCGGGGAGCTGTTTTTT,CASSWTGTGELFF
TRBD2,TRBJ2-1,.,TRBV7-8,TGTGCCAGCAGCTTAGGACTAGCGGCAGCGGATGAGCAGTTCTTC,CASSLGLAAADEQFF
.,TRBJ2-7,.,TRBV7-3,TGTGCCAGCAGTCCCGGAGGCCTATACGAGCAGTACTTC,CASSPGGLYEQYF
.,TRBJ2-1,once,TRBV5-8,TGTGCCAGCAGCTTGGGGGGCGTCCACAATGAGCAGTTCTTC,CASSLGGVHNEQFF
.,TRBJ2-5,.,TRBV28,TGTGCCAGCAGTTCTGACCAAGAGACCCAGTACTTC,CASSSDQETQYF
TRBD2,TRBJ2-1,.,TRBV15,TGTGCCACCAGCATCCCCCTAGCGGGAGGCGAGCCCCGCAATGAGCAGTTCTTC,CATSIPLAGGEPRNEQFF
.,TRBJ2-1,.,TRBV5-1,TGCGCCAGCAGCCCGGAATTCGGAGGCCCCCTCTATGAGCAGTTCTTC,CASSPEFGGPLYEQFF
TRBD2,TRBJ2-2,.,TRBV9,TGTGCCAGCAGCGACGGGACTAGCGGGATACTATACACCGGGGAGCTGTTTTTT,CASSDGTSGILYTGELFF
.,TRBJ2-1,.,TRBV6-5,TGTGCCAGCAGTTACAGAATAGCGGATGAGCAGTTCTTC,CASSYRIADEQFF
.,TRBJ1-5,.,TRBV7-9,TGTGCCAGCAGCTTAGGAGGTAGCCCTCAGCCCCAGCATTTT,CASSLGGSPQPQHF
.,TRBJ1-2,.,TRBV6-5,TGTGCCAGCAGTTACCGGGACGGGAGGGTCTATGGCTACACCTTC,CASSYRDGRVYGYTF
TRBD1,TRBJ2-3,.,TRBV2,TGTGCCAGCGCCGCCGGGACAGGGGGCGATACGCAGTATTTT,CASAAGTGGDTQYF
.,TRBJ2-2,once,TRBV27,TGTGCCAGCGCCCGGGGAGAAACCGGGGAGCTGTTTTTT,CASARGETGELFF
.,TRBJ1-6,.,TRBV5-4,TGTGCCAGCAGCTTGTACGCGACCAGCTCCTATAATTCACCCCTCCACTTT,CASSLYATSSYNSPLHF
TRBD1,TRBJ1-4,.,TRBV9,TGTGCCAGCAGTGTGGGGGGGACAGGGCGTGAAAAACTGTTTTTT,CASSVGGTGREKLFF
TRBD1,TRBJ1-1,.,TRBV6-5,TGTGCCAGCAGTTACCTACAGGGGGACGAAGCTTTCTTT,CASSYLQGDEAFF
.,TRBJ2-7,.,TRBV10-3,TGTGCCATCAGTGAACTGAACTCCTACGAGCAGTACTTC,CAISELNSYEQYF
.,TRBJ2-6,once,TRBV5-6,TGTGCCAGCAGCTTGACGATCTCTGGGGCCAACGTCCTGACTTTC,CASSLTISGANVLTF
TRBD1,TRBJ1-6,.,TRBV7-9,TGTGCCAGCAGCCCCGGGACAGATCGGACCCTCCACTTT,CASSPGTDRTLHF
.,TRBJ1-1,.,TRBV5-6,TGTGCCAGCAGCTTGGATCGGATGAACACTGAAGCTTTCTTT,CASSLDRMNTEAFF
TRBD1,TRBJ1-3,.,TRBV28,TGTGCCAGCAGTTTTCTTGGGACAGGGGGCTCTGGAAACACCATATATTTT,CASSFLGTGGSGNTIYF